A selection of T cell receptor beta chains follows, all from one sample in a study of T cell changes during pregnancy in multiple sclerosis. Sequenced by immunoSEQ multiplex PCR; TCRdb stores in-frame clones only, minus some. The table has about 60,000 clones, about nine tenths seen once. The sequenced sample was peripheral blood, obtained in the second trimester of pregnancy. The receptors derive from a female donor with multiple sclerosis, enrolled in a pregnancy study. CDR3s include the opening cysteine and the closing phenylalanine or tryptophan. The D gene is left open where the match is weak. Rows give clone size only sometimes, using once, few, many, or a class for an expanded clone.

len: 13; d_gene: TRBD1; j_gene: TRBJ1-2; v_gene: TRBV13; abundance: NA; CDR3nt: TGTGCCAGCAGCGGGACAGGGAAAGTCAGCTACACCTTC; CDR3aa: CASSGTGKVSYTF
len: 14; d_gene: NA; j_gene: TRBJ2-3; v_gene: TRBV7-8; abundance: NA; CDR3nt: TGTGCCAGCAGCTTAGGACAGTCCACGAATACGCAGTATTTT; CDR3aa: CASSLGQSTNTQYF
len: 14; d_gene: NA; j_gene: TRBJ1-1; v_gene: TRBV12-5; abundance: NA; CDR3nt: TGTGCTAGTGGGCCTAACAGGGAAGGGACTGAAGCTTTCTTT; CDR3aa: CASGPNREGTEAFF
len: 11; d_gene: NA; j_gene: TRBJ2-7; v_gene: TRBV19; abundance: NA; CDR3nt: TGTGCCAGTAGTCCGGGGTTCGAGCAGTACTTC; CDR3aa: CASSPGFEQYF
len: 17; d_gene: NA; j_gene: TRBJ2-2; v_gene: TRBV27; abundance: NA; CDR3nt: TGTGCCAGCAGTTTGTTGTCGCGGCCAATGAACACCGGGGAGCTGTTTTTT; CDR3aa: CASSLLSRPMNTGELFF
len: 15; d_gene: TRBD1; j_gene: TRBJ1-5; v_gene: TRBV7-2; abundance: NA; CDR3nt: TGTGCCAGCAGTCCCGTGACAGGGGCCGATCAGCCCCAGCATTTT; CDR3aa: CASSPVTGADQPQHF
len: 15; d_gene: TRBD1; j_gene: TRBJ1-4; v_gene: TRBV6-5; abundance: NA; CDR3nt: TGTGCCAGCAGTCCCACAGGGGTCAGCGGGGAAAAACTGTTTTTT; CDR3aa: CASSPTGVSGEKLFF
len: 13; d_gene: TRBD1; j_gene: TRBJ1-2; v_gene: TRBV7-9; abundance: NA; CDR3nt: TGTGCCAGCAGCGAGGGACAGGGGCATGGCTACACCTTC; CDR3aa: CASSEGQGHGYTF
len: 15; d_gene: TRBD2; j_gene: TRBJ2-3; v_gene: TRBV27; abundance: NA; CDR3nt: TGTGCCAGCAGTATTAGCGGGGGGAACACAGATACGCAGTATTTT; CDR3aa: CASSISGGNTDTQYF
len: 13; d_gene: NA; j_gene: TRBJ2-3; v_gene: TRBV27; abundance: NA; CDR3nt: TGTGCCACCTGGAGAAGGTGGCCAGATACGCAGTATTTT; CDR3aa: CATWRRWPDTQYF
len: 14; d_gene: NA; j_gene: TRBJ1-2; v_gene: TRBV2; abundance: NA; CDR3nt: TGTGCCAGCGGGGACTGGGCGGCGGACTATGGCTACACCTTC; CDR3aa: CASGDWAADYGYTF
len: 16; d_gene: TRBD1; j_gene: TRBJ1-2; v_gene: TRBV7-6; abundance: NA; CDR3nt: TGTGCCAGCAGCTTAGCCCCGGGACAGGGGTACTATGGCTACACCTTC; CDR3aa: CASSLAPGQGYYGYTF
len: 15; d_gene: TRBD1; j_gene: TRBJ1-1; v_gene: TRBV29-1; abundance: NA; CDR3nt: TGCAGCGTTCGACAGGGGTGGGGTATGAACACTGAAGCTTTCTTT; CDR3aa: CSVRQGWGMNTEAFF
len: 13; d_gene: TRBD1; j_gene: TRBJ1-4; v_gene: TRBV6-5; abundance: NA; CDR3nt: TGTGCCAGCAGGGAAGGGGGCAGCGAAAAACTGTTTTTT; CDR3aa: CASREGGSEKLFF
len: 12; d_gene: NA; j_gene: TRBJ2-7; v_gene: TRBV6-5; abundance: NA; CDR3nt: TGTGCCACCCAGGGCCCCTCCTACGAGCAGTACTTC; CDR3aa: CATQGPSYEQYF
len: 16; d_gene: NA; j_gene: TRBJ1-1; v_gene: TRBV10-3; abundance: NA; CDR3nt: TGTGCCACCCTTAACAGAGGCGGGGGGGATAACACTGAAGCTTTCTTT; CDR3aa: CATLNRGGGDNTEAFF
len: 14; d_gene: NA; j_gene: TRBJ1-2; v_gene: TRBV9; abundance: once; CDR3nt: TGTGCCAGCAGTCTTTTAACAGCTAACTATGGCTACACCTTC; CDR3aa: CASSLLTANYGYTF
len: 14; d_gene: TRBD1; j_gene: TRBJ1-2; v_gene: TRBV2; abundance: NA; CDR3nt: TGTGCCAGCAGTGAAGTAGGCAGGGGGAGAGGCTACACCTTC; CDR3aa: CASSEVGRGRGYTF
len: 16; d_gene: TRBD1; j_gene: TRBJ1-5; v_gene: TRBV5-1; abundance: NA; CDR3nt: TGCGCCAGCAGCTTGGGGCCGACAGGGAGGAATCAGCCCCAGCATTTT; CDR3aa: CASSLGPTGRNQPQHF
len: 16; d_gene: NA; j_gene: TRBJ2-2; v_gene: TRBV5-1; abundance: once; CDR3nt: TGCGCCAGCAGCAGGACAGTCCCCGGGAACACCGGGGAGCTGTTTTTT; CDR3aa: CASSRTVPGNTGELFF
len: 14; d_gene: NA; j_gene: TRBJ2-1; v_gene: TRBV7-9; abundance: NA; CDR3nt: TGTGCCAGCAGCCCGCAGGTCACACTCGATGAGCAGTTCTTC; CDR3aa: CASSPQVTLDEQFF
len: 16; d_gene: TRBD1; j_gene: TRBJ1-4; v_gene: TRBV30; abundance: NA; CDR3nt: TGTGCCTGGAGTTGGGACAGCTTCAAGACTAATGAAAAACTGTTTTTT; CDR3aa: CAWSWDSFKTNEKLFF
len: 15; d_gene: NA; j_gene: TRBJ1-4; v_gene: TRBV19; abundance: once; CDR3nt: TGTGCCAGTAGTATACCCTCAGGGAATAATGAAAAACTGTTTTTT; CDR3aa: CASSIPSGNNEKLFF
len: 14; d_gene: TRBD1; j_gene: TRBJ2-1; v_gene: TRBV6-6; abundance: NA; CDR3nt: TGTGCCAGCAGGACCGACAGGGGCGGCAATGAGCAGTTCTTC; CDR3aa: CASRTDRGGNEQFF
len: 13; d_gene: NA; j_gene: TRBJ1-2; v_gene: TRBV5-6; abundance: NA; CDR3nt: TGTGCCAGCAGCCGTGACAGACTCTATGGCTACACCTTC; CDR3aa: CASSRDRLYGYTF
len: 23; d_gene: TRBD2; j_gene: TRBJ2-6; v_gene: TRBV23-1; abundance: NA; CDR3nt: TGCGCTCACGGGGAGGGGTTTGGCTCCTCGGACCCTGCCGGTCACTCTGGGGCCAACGTCCTGACTTTC; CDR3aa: CAHGEGFGSSDPAGHSGANVLTF